Listed here is a single TCR beta chain. V gave up 0 bases and J gave up 0 bases; unmatched junction bases: 12. The germline gives CDR1 SGHNT, CDR2 YYREEE (reference sequence). The CDR3 sequence is 19 residues long. This specimen belongs to a study of control samples from healthy donors and cancer patients. Here immunoSEQ multiplex PCR was the method, and the copy in TCRdb shows in-frame clones only, minus some. The sample contains roughly 100,000 clones, roughly 92% of which appear only once. Input material: blood. This chain connects TRBV5-4 to TRBJ2-3, with 8 positions matching TRBD2. The TCR comes from a human donor in good health. The donor label of this sample is uncertain. The DNA of the CDR3 is TGTGCCAGCAGCTTGGCCTTTGGGGGTAGCGGGGCGAGCACAGATACGCAGTATTTT. Translation: CASSLAFGGSGASTDTQYF.